Below are 18 T cell receptor beta chains sequenced from a single sample in a study of T-cell memory formation after mild COVID-19. TCRdb redid the calling of the 5' RACE reads with MiXCR, one entry per CDR3 protein. The sample holds 250,000 to 300,000 distinct CDR3 sequences; approximately 8% are singletons and the top ten take about 22%. The sample comprised PBMCs or a T cell subset sorted from them (not recorded which). The receptors here all came from a man younger than 30 who had mild COVID-19 (a few samples of this study predate the infection). Cell type and time point are not known.

This clonotype was seen more than once but under ten times. The chain recombines TRBV20-1 with TRBJ1-5; 9 nucleotides line up with TRBD1. The germline V gene encodes CDR1 DFQATT and CDR2 SNEGSKA (reference sequence). The CDR3 runs 16 residues. V lost 6 bases and J lost 1; bases outside the gene matches: 10. CDR3 amino acids: CSAQNRGLGSNQPQHF. CDR3 in DNA: TGCAGTGCCCAAAACAGGGGGCTCGGGAGCAATCAGCCCCAGCATTTT.

The sample holds a few counts of this clonotype. This chain uses TRBV11-2 with TRBJ2-3, with 10 positions matching TRBD1. V lost 5 bases to trimming and J lost 3 bases; unmatched junction nucleotides: 2. Germline V gene data show CDR1 as SGHAT and CDR2 as FQNNGV. The CDR3 runs to 14 residues. The CDR3 DNA follows: TGTGCCAGCAGCGACAGGGGGCGGACAGATACGCAGTATTTT. This gives the protein CASSDRGRTDTQYF. Supplemented by reference TRBV11-2 and TRBJ2-3, the full variable domain reads EAGVAQSPRYKIIEKRQSVAFWCNPISGHATLYWYQQILGQGPKLLIQFQNNGVVDDSQLPKDRFSAERLKGVDSTLKIQPAKLEDSAVYLCASSDRGRTDTQYFGPGTRLTVL.

This clonotype came up a few times. This chain links TRBV7-6 with TRBJ2-5; D call uncertain. Germline-derived CDR1 and CDR2 are SGHVS and FNYEAQ. V lost 2 bases to trimming and J lost 5 bases, with 9 bases between them. This CDR3 contains 13 residues. CDR3: CASSLTFQETQYF. DNA for the CDR3: TGTGCCAGCAGCTTAACGTTCCAGGAGACCCAGTACTTC.

The chain has TRBV29-1 and TRBJ2-5, with D possibly matching TRBD1 (5 bases). Trimming removed 7 bases from V and 5 bases from J, with 17 bases in between. Germline V gene lookup returns CDR1 SQVTM and CDR2 ANQGSEA. This CDR3 comprises 13 residues. For the CDR3, the DNA is TGCAGCGCGGTCGACAGTCCCGCGGAGACCCAGTACTTC. Protein: CSAVDSPAETQYF.

The genes are TRBV20-1 and TRBJ2-7, with TRBD2 identical over 8 bases. Looked up from germline, CDR1 is DFQATT and CDR2 is SNEGSKA (reference sequence). The CDR3 runs 14 residues. Trimming took 3 bases from V and 2 from J; bases not matched to a gene: 6. The CDR3 DNA follows: TGCAGTGCTAGGTGGCGGGGGGCTACCTACGAGCAGTACTTC. It yields the protein CSARWRGATYEQYF.

This clonotype has ten or more counts. The gene calls are TRBV5-1 and TRBJ2-6, with D hard to call. With 4 bases removed from V and 2 bases from J, the gap between germline ends came to 4 bases. The CDR3 sequence is 13 residues long. Germline V lookup: CDR1 SGHRS, CDR2 YFSETQ. CDR3 amino acids: CASSTAGANVLTF. CDR3 nucleotides: TGCGCCAGCAGCACGGCTGGGGCCAACGTCCTGACTTTC.

This clonotype has at least ten counts. V is TRBV6-2 or TRBV6-3 and J is TRBJ2-2; D not certain. This CDR3 comprises 17 residues. The ends were cut back, 2 bases at V and 4 bases at J, with 17 bases in the middle. Germline V CDR1 and CDR2: MNHEY, SVGEGT. The DNA for the CDR3 is TGTGCCAGCAGTTACACGGCCCCGTCCCGGAGCACCGGGGAGCTGTTTTTT. It specifies CASSYTAPSRSTGELFF.

The rearrangement uses TRBV7-9 and TRBJ1-5; TRBD1 aligns across 7 bases. The CDR3 is 15 amino acids. Losses at the gene ends were 6 bases for V and 0 bases for J; bases not matched to a gene: 5. Germline V lookup: CDR1 SEHNR, CDR2 FQNEAQ (reference sequence). This CDR3 reads CASRTQGGSNQPQHF. CDR3 sequence (DNA): TGTGCCAGCAGAACGCAGGGGGGTAGCAATCAGCCCCAGCATTTT.

This clonotype has a count of ten or more. This chain uses TRBV5-1 with TRBJ2-1, with 9 bases fitting TRBD1. The trim removed 6 bases at V and 4 bases at J, leaving 8 bases unmatched. CDR1 and CDR2 (germline): SGHRS, YFSETQ. The CDR3 has 15 amino acids. The DNA for the CDR3 is TGCGCCAGCACGAGTACCGGGACAGGGTACAATGAGCAGTTCTTC. Translation: CASTSTGTGYNEQFF.

This sequence joins TRBV12-3 or TRBV12-4 and TRBJ2-1, with 9 bases fitting TRBD2. This CDR3 comprises 15 residues. The ends lost 5 bases at V and 8 bases at J; junction bases unmatched: 10. The DNA for the CDR3 is TGTGCCAGCAGTCCTCCGGGACTAGCTAAGTATGAGCAGTTCTTC. Protein sequence: CASSPPGLAKYEQFF.

This clonotype was observed a few times. CDR3 in DNA: TGCGCCAGCAGCCAAGAGGGGGTGGATAGCGAGCAGTACTTC. The encoded protein is CASSQEGVDSEQYF. V gene TRBV4-1 combines with J gene TRBJ2-7, with D tentatively TRBD1 or TRBD2 (5 bases each). CDR3 length: 14 residues. V was pared by 0 bases and J by 6 bases, with 12 bases between. Germline CDR1 and CDR2: MGHRA and YSYEKL.

This clonotype appeared many times. J is TRBJ2-2 and V is TRBV18; TRBD1 agrees at 12 bases. Germline assignment: CDR1 KGHSH and CDR2 LQKENI. The CDR3 runs 15 residues. With 2 bases clipped from V and 7 bases from J, the junction kept 2 bases outside the gene matches. CDR3 region: CASSPGTGGIGELFF. The CDR3 DNA sequence: TGTGCCAGCTCACCAGGGACAGGGGGCATCGGGGAGCTGTTTTTT.

The sample holds a few counts of this clonotype. The V and J genes are TRBV7-2 and TRBJ1-2; D not resolved. Germline assignment: CDR1 SGHTA and CDR2 FQGNSA. V lost 5 bases and J lost 4, with 14 bases in between. The CDR3 has 14 residues. DNA for the CDR3: TGTGCCAGCAGCCAGACCACGGGCGCCTATGGCTACACCTTC. Its translation is CASSQTTGAYGYTF.

The chain is built from TRBV5-1 and TRBJ1-4; D gene uncertain. Germline V gene lookup returns CDR1 SGHRS and CDR2 YFSETQ. This CDR3 has 14 amino acids. The V end was cut by 6 bases, the J end by 7 bases, with 16 bases between. The CDR3 sequence is CASMATGFAEKLFF. In DNA, the CDR3 is TGCGCCAGCATGGCCACGGGTTTTGCTGAAAAACTGTTTTTT.

This clonotype was seen repeatedly, ten times or more. The V call is TRBV5-6, the J call TRBJ2-4; TRBD2 might be the D (5 bases). V lost 5 bases and J lost 0, with 12 bases in between. This CDR3 spans 15 amino acids. The germline gives CDR1 SGHDT, CDR2 YYEEEE. In DNA, the CDR3 is TGTGCCAGCAGTTATGGACTCTTAGCCAAAAACATTCAGTACTTC. Encoded protein: CASSYGLLAKNIQYF.

The genes are TRBV11-1 and TRBJ2-7, with a tentative D call TRBD1 (5 bases). CDR3 length: 15 amino acids. Trimming pared 4 bases from V and 3 bases from J, leaving 16 bases between. Germline CDR1 is SGHAT and CDR2 is FQDESV (reference sequence). This CDR3 is CASSYLHGARYEQYF. In DNA form, the CDR3 reads TGTGCCAGCAGCTACCTCCATGGGGCGCGCTACGAGCAGTACTTC.

The chain carries TRBV7-6 and TRBJ2-3; maybe TRBD2 (5 bases). CDR1 is SGHVS, CDR2 FNYEAQ, per germline. Trimming left V 5 bases short and J 4 bases short, with 13 bases between. The CDR3 length is 14 residues. The CDR3 sequence is CASSNPGLPDTQYF. The CDR3 nucleotides are TGTGCCAGCAGCAACCCTGGACTGCCAGATACGCAGTATTTT. Based on the CDR3 plus reference TRBV7-6 and TRBJ2-3, the full variable domain is GAGVSQSPRYKVTKRGQDVALRCDPISGHVSLYWYRQALGQGPEFLTYFNYEAQQDKSGLPNDRFSAERPEGSISTLTIQRTEQRDSAMYRCASSNPGLPDTQYFGPGTRLTVL.

This clonotype was seen a few times. This chain connects TRBV4-2 to TRBJ2-1; D is tentatively TRBD1 or TRBD2 (5 bases each). The V gene lost 2 bases and the J gene lost 6 bases, with 17 bases spanning the gap. The CDR3 totals 16 residues. Germline loops: CDR1 LGHNA, CDR2 YNFKEQ. For the CDR3, the DNA is TGTGCCAGCAGCCAAAATCCGGGGAAAGGGGCCAATGAGCAGTTCTTC. Its protein is CASSQNPGKGANEQFF.